This entry features one TCR beta chain sequence. Its recognized antigen is unknown. Base qualities are not at hand, and no much larger clone is one base apart. TCRbeta CDR3 regions were sequenced with the immunoSEQ Assay. After extraction, genomic DNA underwent amplification by bias-controlled multiplex PCR, followed by high-throughput sequencing. As for the original processing: To quantify the absolute abundance of every unique TCRbeta CDR3 region, sequences were collapsed and filtered. T cell fraction was estimated by normalizing TCRbeta template counts to usable DNA, with usable DNA measured through amplification of reference genes found in all nucleated cells. Repertoire TCRs were annotated as SARS-CoV-2-specific by exact matching of V gene, CDR3 amino acid sequence and J gene to a known reactive TCR set. MIRA supplied the reference SARS-CoV-2 TCR set, which was filtered for enrichment in COVID-19-positive ImmuneCODE repertoires so that public or cross-reactive TCRs were removed. Based on the MIRA antigens, annotated TCRs were further analysed at the level of specific ORF or position within ORF. Depth was the summed frequency of annotated unique rearrangements, while breadth was defined as annotated unique rearrangements over total unique productive rearrangements. Two-sided Wilcoxon rank-sum tests were used to compare TCR breadth between groups. TCRdb obtained this table from immuneACCESS and retained in-frame rearrangements with V and J assigned. These tables miss some clones; where compared with another copy, unresolved V genes account for less than half of the shortfall, and the remainder is unexplained. V and J calls and clone size come straight from that table; D and trimming were deduced from the DNA. The sample table contains 350,000 to 450,000 clones; only one count was recorded for about nine tenths of them. Jointly, the top ten make up about 2% of the sample.

The entry originates in a study of Ad26.COV2.S vaccination and SARS-CoV-2 variants (TCRdb year 2021). Context from the whole study: Donors in the vaccine arm were drawn from COV1001, a phase I-IIa trial of Ad26.COV2.S in healthy adults that was multicentre, randomized, double-blind and placebo-controlled. Ad26.COV2.S was administered intramuscularly at a dose of 5x10^10 or 1x10^11 viral particles, either as one shot or as two shots given 56 days apart. TCRbeta repertoire sequencing was used to assess the specificity and breadth of SARS-CoV-2-reactive T cell receptors after Ad26.COV2.S vaccination. A total of around 32 samples were included in the TCR-sequenced set, comprising around 19 Ad26.COV2.S vaccine recipients, 5 placebo recipients and 8 SARS-CoV-2 convalescent individuals. Participants in the trial were split at random into five groups of five each, receiving low-dose or high-dose Ad26.COV2.S once or twice, or else placebo on both occasions. Investigators remained blinded to trial group allocation during experiments and outcome assessment.

V loses 9 bases, J loses 3 bases, and the germline ends lie 18 bases apart. The CDR3 runs 14 residues from the cysteine to the phenylalanine. Only the CDR3 region is kept as DNA, spanning 42 bases read in frame from base 1. Based on the germline V gene, the CDR1 and CDR2 sequences are SNHLY and FYNNEI. Taken with the paper, the label for treatment or condition translates to: 19 received Ad26.COV2.S at low or high dose, single or two shots; several received placebo; per-sample allocation not given. For vaccine and placebo recipients, the sequenced repertoires came from samples collected on day 63 after the first injection. Cohort 1b enrolled 20 to 30 adults aged 18-55 years at a single site in Boston, USA, between 29 July and 7 August 2020. Ad26.COV2.S was a replication-incompetent adenovirus type 26 vector expressing a prefusion-stabilized SARS-CoV-2 spike protein from the original Wuhan strain.

What the research found in general, with its limitations: Vaccine and placebo recipients had similar non-spike TCR breadth, a finding consistent with the vaccine containing only spike. The study was not powered for comparison of responses between vaccine doses or regimens. Compared with placebo recipients, Ad26.COV2.S recipients showed higher spike-specific TCR breadth (P = 0.0014). The authors noted that total T cell responses may have been underestimated by the TCR breadth and depth analyses. Substantial breadth of spike-specific CD8+ and CD4+ T cell responses was reported after vaccination.

The sequencing used peripheral blood, collected in a trial of Ad26.COV2.S vaccine versus placebo. The sequence is built from TRBV2 and TRBJ2-7; TRBD2 could be the D gene, as 7 bases match. The TCR sequence derives from a person between 18 and 65 years old who received the Ad26.COV2.S COVID-19 vaccine or a placebo. The DNA sequence is as follows: TGTGCCAGTAATCCAGGCGGGGGCGGCTACGAGCAGTACTTC. Its translation reads: CASNPGGGGYEQYF.